This TCR beta chain was sequenced in a study of lymphopenia after photon versus proton radiotherapy. Study-level findings and limits: Oligoclonal CD8+ Temra expansion after nadir drove photon patients' diversity drop. Photon-treated patients lost naive T cells and TCR diversity; proton-treated stayed stable. Authors raise, but do not show, better survival with proton therapy. Larger post-nadir TCR diversity loss correlated inversely with survival in deceased patients.

Profiling relied on immunoSEQ multiplex PCR, and the TCRdb table lists in-frame clones only, not all of them. The data show tens of thousands of clones, roughly nine tenths seen once. Germline V CDR1 and CDR2: SNHLY, FYNNEI. The J segment lost 8 bases and the V segment lost 9 bases, leaving 7 bases of the junction unmatched. The CDR3 runs 12 residues. Regarding this clone: The antigen remains unidentified.

Sample: peripheral blood, taken from a patient treated with photon-based radiotherapy. The genes are TRBV2 and TRBJ1-3; 7 bases align to TRBD1. The receptor was isolated from a woman in her 40s with cholangiocarcinoma. DNA for the CDR3: TGTGCCAGTAAGGACAGGAGAGACACCATATATTTT. Its translation: CASKDRRDTIYF.